Presented here are 23 T cell receptor beta chains from one specimen sequenced in a study of OX40 agonist ivuxolimab in advanced cancers. The library was generated by the immunoSEQ multiplex PCR assay. The immuneACCESS repertoire file appears here via TCRdb, limited to in-frame rearrangements. These files lack a portion of the clones; in checked studies, under half of the deficit traces to unresolved V genes, and the cause of the others is not known. The table for this sample lists around 84,000 clones; more than 70% of them were counted only once. In total, the top ten clones hold 0.15% to 0.2% of the sample. Sequences were derived from CD4+ or CD8+ T cells sorted from blood, sampled in a trial of the OX40 agonist ivuxolimab. Every receptor here comes from an adult with an advanced solid tumor such as melanoma, head and neck, liver or kidney cancer.

The chain employs TRBV5-6 and TRBJ2-3, with a possible D match to TRBD2 (6 bases). CDR3 length equals 15 residues. The V and J ends lost 7 bases and 1 base respectively, with 16 bases between them. The germline V gene has CDR1 SGHDT and CDR2 YYEEEE. CDR3 nucleotides: TGTGCCAGCGGTTTGGACTACCGACGCACAGATACGCAGTATTTT. It codes for CASGLDYRRTDTQYF.

This clone was seen only a few times. This chain joins TRBV2 and TRBJ1-1; D gene uncertain. CDR3 size: 11 residues. V dropped 8 bases and J dropped 0 bases, with 4 bases sitting between them. The germline gives CDR1 SNHLY, CDR2 FYNNEI. The CDR3 protein is CASALNTEAFF. As DNA, the CDR3 is TGTGCCAGCGCGCTGAACACTGAAGCTTTCTTT.

The chain carries TRBV2 and TRBJ2-5, with a tentative D call TRBD1 (5 bases). The CDR3 consists of 13 residues. Germline V gives CDR1 SNHLY, CDR2 FYNNEI. Trimming took 9 bases from V and 1 from J, leaving 12 bases between them. This chain's CDR3 is CASRLDSQETQYF. In DNA, the CDR3 is TGTGCCAGTAGGTTAGACAGCCAAGAGACCCAGTACTTC.

The V gene is TRBV4-1, the J gene TRBJ1-2, with 7 bases lining up with TRBD1. Trimming removed 0 bases from V and 5 bases from J; junction bases left unmatched: 0. In germline, CDR1 is MGHRA, CDR2 YSYEKL. The CDR3 has 13 amino acids. The CDR3 nucleotides are TGCGCCAGCAGCCAAGAACAGGGGTATGGCTACACCTTC. Translation: CASSQEQGYGYTF.

CDR3 sequence: CASSLGPVGNSPLHF. DNA for the CDR3: TGTGCCAGCAGTTTGGGACCCGTGGGCAATTCACCCCTCCACTTT. J is TRBJ1-6 and V is TRBV6-5; D might be TRBD1 (5 bases). The CDR3 is 15 amino acids. The germline CDR1 and CDR2 sequences are MNHEY and SVGAGI. Trimming removed 4 bases at V and 7 bases at J, with 14 bases between.

This chain uses TRBV13 with TRBJ2-3; the D is unclear. Germline CDR1 reads PRHDT; CDR2 reads FYEKMQ (reference sequence). The CDR3 is 13 residues long. The V end was cut by 2 bases, the J end by 8 bases, with 11 bases between. The DNA for the CDR3 is TGTGCCAGCAGCTTACGGGTCCCGGGTACGCAGTATTTT. Protein product: CASSLRVPGTQYF.

This chain joins TRBV7-3 and TRBJ2-1; D assignment may be TRBD1 or TRBD2 (5 bases each). Deletions cut 2 bases from V and 0 bases from J, with 11 bases between. Per germline, CDR1 SGHTA and CDR2 FQGTGA. This CDR3 has 16 amino acids. CDR3: CASSLVPGSSYNEQFF. In DNA form, the CDR3 reads TGTGCCAGCAGCTTAGTCCCAGGGAGCTCCTACAATGAGCAGTTCTTC.

The chain recombines TRBV27 with TRBJ2-2; D is perhaps TRBD2 (6 bases). Germline CDR1 reads MNHEY; CDR2 reads SMNVEV (reference sequence). V lost 5 bases to trimming and J lost 0 bases, with 10 bases between them. This CDR3 region has 15 residues. CDR3 nucleotides: TGTGCCAGCAGTCCCAGACTAGCGAACACCGGGGAGCTGTTTTTT. It is translated as CASSPRLANTGELFF.

The chain joins TRBV6-1 to TRBJ1-4; unclear D gene. Germline CDR1 reads MNHNS; CDR2 reads SASEGT. The CDR3 has 12 amino acids. Trimming removed 5 bases at V and 6 bases at J, with 7 bases between. This CDR3 reads CASSRTDEKLFF. The CDR3 DNA reads as TGTGCCAGCAGTCGGACGGATGAAAAACTGTTTTTT.

V usage is TRBV5-6 and J usage is TRBJ2-1, with a tentative D call TRBD2 (7 bases). V was cut by 1 base and J by 14 bases, with 19 bases left in between. CDR3 size: 14 residues. Germline loops: CDR1 SGHDT, CDR2 YYEEEE. CDR3 residues: CASSLSPGGLRKFF. In nucleotides, the CDR3 is TGTGCCAGCAGCTTGTCGCCGGGGGGCCTCCGGAAGTTCTTC.

This rearrangement joins TRBV18 to TRBJ1-4; D is ambiguous. The CDR3 runs to 13 residues. Trimming took off 4 bases at V and 5 bases at J, with 8 bases between the two ends. Germline V CDR1 and CDR2: KGHSH, LQKENI. CDR3 amino acids: CASSRLTNEKLFF. CDR3 nucleotides: TGTGCCAGCTCACGCCTGACGAATGAAAAACTGTTTTTT.

The chain employs TRBV6-1 and TRBJ2-3, with no clear D. Trimming stripped 7 bases from V and 4 bases from J, with 9 bases between. Germline lookup yields CDR1 MNHNS and CDR2 SASEGT. The CDR3 length is 12 residues. In DNA, the CDR3 is TGTGCCAGCAACCTTAAGGCAGATACGCAGTATTTT. This encodes CASNLKADTQYF.

V is TRBV5-1 and J is TRBJ2-1; 12 bases align to TRBD2. The V gene's germline CDR1 is SGHRS and CDR2 YFSETQ. The V gene end was trimmed by 0 bases and the J gene end by 9 bases; junction bases not matched to a gene: 10. This CDR3 is 17 amino acids long. CDR3 nucleotide sequence: TGCGCCAGCAGCTTGGACGCTAGCGGGAGGGTTGGATTTGAGCAGTTCTTC. This gives the protein CASSLDASGRVGFEQFF.

This clone was seen a handful of times. The rearrangement uses TRBV5-1 and TRBJ1-2; D is uncertain. The CDR3 runs to 14 residues. Germline-derived CDR1 and CDR2 are SGHRS and YFSETQ. V dropped 4 bases and J dropped 0 bases, with 10 bases sitting between them. The chain's CDR3 is CASSPDTSNYGYTF. The CDR3 nucleotides read TGCGCCAGCAGCCCTGACACTTCTAACTATGGCTACACCTTC.

The rearrangement uses TRBV19 and TRBJ1-4, with D possibly being TRBD1 (5 bases). The V gene lost 5 bases and the J gene lost 5 bases, with 18 bases spanning the gap. Germline CDR1 reads LNHDA; CDR2 reads SQIVND (reference sequence). The CDR3 sequence is 16 residues long. Here the CDR3 reads CASSPTSGLGNEKLFF. The CDR3 nucleotides read TGTGCCAGTAGTCCCACCTCGGGACTCGGAAATGAAAAACTGTTTTTT.

This clone was observed a single time. The J gene is TRBJ1-1, the V gene TRBV7-2; 8 positions match TRBD1. Germline values: CDR1 SGHTA, CDR2 FQGNSA. The junction had 6 bases not matched to a gene; V was cut back by 5 bases and J by 1 base. CDR3 size: 15 residues. The CDR3 region has the DNA TGTGCCAGCAGCGAACAGGGGGGGCGGAACACTGAAGCTTTCTTT. It is translated as CASSEQGGRNTEAFF.

This rearrangement joins TRBV19 to TRBJ2-2; no definite D call. The CDR3 is 14 residues long. Between the trimmed V and J ends, which lost 3 bases and 4 bases, there was a span of 9 bases. Germline V lookup: CDR1 LNHDA, CDR2 SQIVND (reference sequence). The CDR3 region has the DNA TGTGCCAGTAGTATCGGAGCGCTCACCGGGGAGCTGTTTTTT. Encoded protein: CASSIGALTGELFF.

This clone appeared a single time. This rearrangement joins TRBV6-5 to TRBJ2-7; unclear D gene. Per the germline V gene, CDR1 is MNHEY and CDR2 is SVGAGI. This CDR3 spans 14 amino acids. The V end lost 7 bases, the J end lost 3 bases, and 16 bases lay between the germline ends. This CDR3 reads CASITGPPIYEQYF. For the CDR3, the DNA is TGTGCCAGCATCACCGGGCCCCCCATCTACGAGCAGTACTTC.

The chain links TRBV5-1 to TRBJ1-4; 8 positions match TRBD1. Germline CDR1 is SGHRS and CDR2 is YFSETQ. CDR3 size: 17 residues. The J segment lost 0 bases and the V segment lost 0 bases, leaving 4 bases of the junction unmatched. This chain's CDR3 is CASSLEGQVATNEKLFF. The CDR3 coding sequence is TGCGCCAGCAGCTTGGAGGGACAGGTTGCAACTAATGAAAAACTGTTTTTT.

This clone was detected only once. This chain links TRBV19 with TRBJ1-4, with no clear D. This CDR3 spans 14 amino acids. CDR1 and CDR2 from the germline V gene are LNHDA and SQIVND (reference sequence). Trimming stripped 6 bases from V and 2 bases from J, with 10 bases between. The CDR3 region is CASRRRWTNEKLFF. CDR3 nucleotides: TGTGCCAGTAGGCGTCGTTGGACTAATGAAAAACTGTTTTTT.

The J gene is TRBJ2-7, the V gene TRBV5-4; tentatively, D is TRBD1 (5 bases). CDR3 length: 13 amino acids. Germline assignment: CDR1 SGHNT and CDR2 YYREEE (reference sequence). V lost 0 bases to trimming and J lost 6 bases, with 10 bases between them. The CDR3 region is CASSLDWQGEQYF. In DNA form, the CDR3 reads TGTGCCAGCAGCTTGGACTGGCAGGGCGAGCAGTACTTC.

The V and J genes are TRBV30 and TRBJ2-7; D is undetermined. The CDR3 totals 11 residues. The V gene's germline CDR1 is GTSNPN and CDR2 SVGIG (reference sequence). CDR3 nucleotides: TGTGCTGCCATTCCGGGCTACGAGCAGTACTTC. Its translation is CAAIPGYEQYF.

The rearrangement links TRBV6-1 to TRBJ2-7; 10 bases fit TRBD2. The V and J ends lost 0 bases and 2 bases, in that order; junction bases with no gene match: 7. Germline-derived CDR1 and CDR2 are MNHNS and SASEGT. CDR3 length equals 17 residues. The CDR3 sequence is CASSEAVAGGLAYEQYF. The CDR3 region has the DNA TGTGCCAGCAGTGAAGCGGTAGCGGGAGGACTAGCCTACGAGCAGTACTTC.